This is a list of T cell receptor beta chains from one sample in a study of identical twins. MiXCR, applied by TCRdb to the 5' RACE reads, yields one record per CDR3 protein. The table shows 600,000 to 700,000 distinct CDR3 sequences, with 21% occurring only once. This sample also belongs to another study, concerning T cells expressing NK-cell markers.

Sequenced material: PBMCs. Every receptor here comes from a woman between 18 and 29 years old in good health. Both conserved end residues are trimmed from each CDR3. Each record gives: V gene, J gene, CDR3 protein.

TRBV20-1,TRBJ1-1,SAKSTGENTEAF
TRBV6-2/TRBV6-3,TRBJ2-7,ASSRAGTGLGEQY
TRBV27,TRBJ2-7,ASSFSGKSSYEQY
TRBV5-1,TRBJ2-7,ASSLAIGTGEQY
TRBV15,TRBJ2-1,ATSLPAPSYNEQF
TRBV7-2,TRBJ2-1,ASTLAGGIYNEQF
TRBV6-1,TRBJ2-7,ASKLGLTGVEQY
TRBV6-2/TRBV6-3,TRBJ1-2,ASSYSVGVGYT
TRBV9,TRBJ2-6,ASSTRDRDSGANVLT
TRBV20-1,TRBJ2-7,SASRDSTYRQY
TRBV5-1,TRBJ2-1,ASRELERVNEQF
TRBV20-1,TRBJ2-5,SAGKLADVETQY
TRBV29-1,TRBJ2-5,SVWSKGAGETQY
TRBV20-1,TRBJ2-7,SARPGSRPPNSEQY
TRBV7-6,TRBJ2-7,ASSTDRSYEQY
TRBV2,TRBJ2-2,ASSEIGTGRAGELF
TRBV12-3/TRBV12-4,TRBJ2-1,ASTYRNEQF
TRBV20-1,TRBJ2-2,SARRQGTGELF
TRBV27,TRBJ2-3,ASRSRRDTQY
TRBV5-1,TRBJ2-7,ASTRDTGGAYEQY
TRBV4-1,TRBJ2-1,ASSPTNRVSHNEQF
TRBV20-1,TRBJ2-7,SARDRLYLQSYEQY
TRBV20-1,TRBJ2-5,SADETSGRAEETQY
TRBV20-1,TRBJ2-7,SAGRGYEQY
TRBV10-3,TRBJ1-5,AIGGSNQPQH
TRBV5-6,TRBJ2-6,ASSFPRSGHSGANVLT
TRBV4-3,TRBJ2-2,ASSQEQGYGELF
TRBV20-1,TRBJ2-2,SGLTRGELF
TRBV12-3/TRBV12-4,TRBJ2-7,ASSFKSPYEQY
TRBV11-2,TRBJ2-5,ASSPGSGGGRSETQY
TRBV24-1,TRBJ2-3,ATRAGGTDTQY
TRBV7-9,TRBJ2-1,ASSLGMASGIDEQF
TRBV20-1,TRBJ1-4,SARSGQKLF
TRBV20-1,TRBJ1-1,SGSRIRSGFSTEAF
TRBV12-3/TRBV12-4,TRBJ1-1,ASVGPWENTEAF
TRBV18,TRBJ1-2,ASSPGLGTGEAILGYT
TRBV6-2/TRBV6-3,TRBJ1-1,ASRRTGMNTEAF
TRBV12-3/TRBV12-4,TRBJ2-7,ASSSPGLGRSEQY
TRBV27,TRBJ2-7,ASTSKGGAYEQY
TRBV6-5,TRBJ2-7,ASSYGTAEYEQY
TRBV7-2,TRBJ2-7,ASSGDSGSPN
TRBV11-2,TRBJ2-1,ASSLGTSGGSYNEQF
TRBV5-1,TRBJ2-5,ASSPGTSWLETQY